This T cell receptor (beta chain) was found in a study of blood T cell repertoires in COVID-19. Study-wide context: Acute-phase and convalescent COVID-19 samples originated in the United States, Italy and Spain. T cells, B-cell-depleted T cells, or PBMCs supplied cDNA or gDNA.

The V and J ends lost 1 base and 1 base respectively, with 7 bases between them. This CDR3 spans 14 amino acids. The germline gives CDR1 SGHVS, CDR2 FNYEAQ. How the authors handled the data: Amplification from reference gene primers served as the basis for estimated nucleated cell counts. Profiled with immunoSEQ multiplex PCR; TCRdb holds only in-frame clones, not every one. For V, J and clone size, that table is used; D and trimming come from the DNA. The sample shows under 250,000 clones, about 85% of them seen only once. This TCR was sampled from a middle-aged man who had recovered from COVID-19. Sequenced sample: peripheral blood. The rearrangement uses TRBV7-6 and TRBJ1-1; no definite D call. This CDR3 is CASSLGAGNTEAFF. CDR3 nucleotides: TGTGCCAGCAGCTTAGGGGCTGGGAACACTGAAGCTTTCTTT.